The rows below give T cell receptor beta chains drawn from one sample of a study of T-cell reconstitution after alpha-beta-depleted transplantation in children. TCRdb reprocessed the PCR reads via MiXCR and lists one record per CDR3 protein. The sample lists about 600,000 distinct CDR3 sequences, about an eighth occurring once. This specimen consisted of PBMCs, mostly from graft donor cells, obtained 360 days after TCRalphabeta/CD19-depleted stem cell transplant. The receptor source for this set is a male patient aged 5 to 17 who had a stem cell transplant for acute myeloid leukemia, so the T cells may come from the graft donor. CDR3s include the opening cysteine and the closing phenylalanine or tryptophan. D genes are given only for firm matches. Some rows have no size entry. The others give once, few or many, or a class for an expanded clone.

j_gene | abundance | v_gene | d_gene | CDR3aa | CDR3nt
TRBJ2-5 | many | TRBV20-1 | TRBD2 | CSASGGGGVWETQYF | TGCAGTGCTAGTGGAGGCGGGGGGGTTTGGGAGACCCAGTACTTC
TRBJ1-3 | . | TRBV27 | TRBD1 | CASSFRGLGNTIYF | TGTGCCAGCAGTTTCAGGGGGCTTGGAAACACCATATATTTT
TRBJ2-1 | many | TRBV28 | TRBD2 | CASSTLGLAGRNEQFF | TGTGCCAGCAGTACCCTCGGACTAGCGGGAAGGAATGAGCAGTTCTTC
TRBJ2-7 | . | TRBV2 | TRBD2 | CASTPSGTGFYEQYF | TGTGCCAGCACCCCTAGCGGAACGGGGTTCTACGAGCAGTACTTC
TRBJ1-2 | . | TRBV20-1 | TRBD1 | CSARDRRRGGANYGYTF | TGCAGTGCTAGAGATCGACGCAGGGGGGGAGCTAACTATGGCTACACCTTC
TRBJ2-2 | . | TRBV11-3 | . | CASSKLQGAGELFF | TGTGCCAGCAGCAAATTACAGGGCGCCGGGGAGCTGTTTTTT
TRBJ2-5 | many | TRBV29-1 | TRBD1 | CSVEPDRGGETQYF | TGCAGCGTTGAACCTGACAGGGGAGGAGAGACCCAGTACTTC
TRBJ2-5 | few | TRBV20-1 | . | CSAILDATQYF | TGCAGTGCTATCTTGGATGCGACCCAGTACTTC
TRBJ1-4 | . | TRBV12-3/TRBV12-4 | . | CASSFWGLTNEKLFF | TGTGCCAGCAGTTTTTGGGGATTGACTAATGAAAAACTGTTTTTT
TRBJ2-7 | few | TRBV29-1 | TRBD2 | CSVVGAGAYEQYF | TGCAGCGTTGTCGGTGCGGGGGCCTACGAGCAGTACTTC
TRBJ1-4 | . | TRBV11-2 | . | CASSLRAQVVATNEKLFF | TGTGCCAGCAGCTTGAGAGCCCAGGTGGTAGCAACTAATGAAAAACTGTTTTTT
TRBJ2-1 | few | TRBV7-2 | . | CASSQVTEFF | TGTGCCAGCAGCCAAGTAACCGAGTTCTTC
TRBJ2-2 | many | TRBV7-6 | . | CASSQSDLAGELFF | TGTGCCAGCAGCCAGAGCGATTTGGCCGGGGAGCTGTTTTTT
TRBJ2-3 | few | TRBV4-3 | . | CASRGGGRGTQYF | TGCGCCAGCAGAGGGGGCGGGAGAGGTACGCAGTATTTT
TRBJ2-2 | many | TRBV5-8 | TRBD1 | CASSTGQGNTGELFF | TGTGCCAGCAGCACAGGACAGGGGAACACCGGGGAGCTGTTTTTT
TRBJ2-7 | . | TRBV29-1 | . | CSVGVGYEQYF | TGCAGCGTTGGGGTCGGCTACGAGCAGTACTTC
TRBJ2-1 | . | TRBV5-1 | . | CASSQRASGWGNEQFF | TGCGCCAGCAGCCAACGGGCCAGCGGGTGGGGGAATGAGCAGTTCTTC
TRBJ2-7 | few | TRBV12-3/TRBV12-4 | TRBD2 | CASSFSRTSGRMGEQYF | TGTGCCAGCAGTTTCTCGCGGACTAGCGGGAGGATGGGTGAGCAGTACTTC